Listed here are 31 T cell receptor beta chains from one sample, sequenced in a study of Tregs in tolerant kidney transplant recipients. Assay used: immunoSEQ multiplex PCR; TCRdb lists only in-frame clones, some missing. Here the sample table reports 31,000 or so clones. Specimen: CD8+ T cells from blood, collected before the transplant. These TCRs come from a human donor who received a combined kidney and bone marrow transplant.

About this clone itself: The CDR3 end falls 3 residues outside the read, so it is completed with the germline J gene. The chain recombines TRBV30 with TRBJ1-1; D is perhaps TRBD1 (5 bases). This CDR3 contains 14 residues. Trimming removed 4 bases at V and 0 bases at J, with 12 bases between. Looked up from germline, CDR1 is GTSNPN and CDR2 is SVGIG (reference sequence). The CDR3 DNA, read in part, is TGTGCCTGGACAGAGGGACTGATGAACACTGAA. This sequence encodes CAWTEGLMNTE. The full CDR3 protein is CAWTEGLMNTEAFF. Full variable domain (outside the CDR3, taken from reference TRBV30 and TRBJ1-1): SQTIHQWPATLVQPVGSPLSLECTVEGTSNPNLYWYRQAAGRGLQLLFYSVGIGQISSEVPQNLSASRPQDRQFILSSKKLLLSDSGFYLCAWTEGLMNTEAFFGQGTRLTVV.

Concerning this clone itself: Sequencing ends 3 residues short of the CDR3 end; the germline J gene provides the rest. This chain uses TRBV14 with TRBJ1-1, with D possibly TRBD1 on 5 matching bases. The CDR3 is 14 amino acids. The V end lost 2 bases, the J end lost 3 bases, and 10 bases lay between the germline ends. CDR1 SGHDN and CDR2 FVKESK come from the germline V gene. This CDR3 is CASSQRVRDTEAFF. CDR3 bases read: TGTGCCAGCAGCCAAAGGGTCAGGGACACTGAA.

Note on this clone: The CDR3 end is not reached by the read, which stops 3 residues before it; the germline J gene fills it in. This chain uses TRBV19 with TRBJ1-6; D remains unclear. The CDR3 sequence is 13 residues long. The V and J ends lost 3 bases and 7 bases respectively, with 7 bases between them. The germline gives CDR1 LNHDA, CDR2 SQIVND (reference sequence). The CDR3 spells CASSMIENSPLHF. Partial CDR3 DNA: TGTGCCAGTAGTATGATAGAAAATTCACCC.

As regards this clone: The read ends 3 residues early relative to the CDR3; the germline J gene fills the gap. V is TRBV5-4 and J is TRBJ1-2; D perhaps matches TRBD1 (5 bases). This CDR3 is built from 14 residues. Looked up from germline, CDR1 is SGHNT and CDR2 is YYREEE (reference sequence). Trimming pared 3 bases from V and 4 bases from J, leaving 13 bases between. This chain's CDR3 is CASSSAQGGYGYTF. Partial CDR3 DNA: TGTGCCAGCAGCTCTGCCCAGGGTGGCTATGGC.

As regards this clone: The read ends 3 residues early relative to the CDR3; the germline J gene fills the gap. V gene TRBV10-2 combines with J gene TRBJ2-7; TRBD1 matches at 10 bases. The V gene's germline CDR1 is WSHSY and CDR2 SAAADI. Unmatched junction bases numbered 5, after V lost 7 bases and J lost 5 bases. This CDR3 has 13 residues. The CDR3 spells CASTGTGVNEQYF. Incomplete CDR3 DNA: TGCGCCAGCACGGGGACAGGGGTTAACGAG.

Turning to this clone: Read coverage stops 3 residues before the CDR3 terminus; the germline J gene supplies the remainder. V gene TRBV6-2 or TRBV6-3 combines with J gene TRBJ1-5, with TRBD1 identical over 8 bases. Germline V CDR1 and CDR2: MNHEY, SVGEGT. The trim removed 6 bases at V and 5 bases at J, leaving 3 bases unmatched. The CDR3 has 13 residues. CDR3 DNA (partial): TGTGCCAGCAGCGCAGGGGGCTATCAGCCC. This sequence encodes CASSAGGYQP. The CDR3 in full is CASSAGGYQPQHF.

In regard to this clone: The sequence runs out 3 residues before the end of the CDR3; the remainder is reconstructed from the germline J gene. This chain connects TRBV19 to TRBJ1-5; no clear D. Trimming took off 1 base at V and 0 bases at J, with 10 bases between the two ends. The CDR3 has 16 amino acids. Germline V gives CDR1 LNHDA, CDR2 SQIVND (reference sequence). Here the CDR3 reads CASSIASEYSNQPQHF. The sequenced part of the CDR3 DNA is TGTGCCAGTAGTATAGCTAGCGAATATAGCAATCAGCCC.

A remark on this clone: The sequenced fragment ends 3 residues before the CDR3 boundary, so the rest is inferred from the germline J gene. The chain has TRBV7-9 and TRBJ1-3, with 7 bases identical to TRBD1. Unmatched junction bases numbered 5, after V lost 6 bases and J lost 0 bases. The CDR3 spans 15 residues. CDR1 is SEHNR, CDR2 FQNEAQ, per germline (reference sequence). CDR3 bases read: TGTGCCAGCAGACCCACAGGGGTCTCTGGAAACACC. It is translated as CASRPTGVSGNT. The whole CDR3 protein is CASRPTGVSGNTIYF. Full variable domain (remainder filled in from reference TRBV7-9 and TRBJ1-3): DTGVSQNPRHKITKRGQNVTFRCDPISEHNRLYWYRQTLGQGPEFLTYFQNEAQLEKSRLLSDRFSAERPKGSFSTLEIQRTEQGDSAMYLCASRPTGVSGNTIYFGEGSWLTVV.

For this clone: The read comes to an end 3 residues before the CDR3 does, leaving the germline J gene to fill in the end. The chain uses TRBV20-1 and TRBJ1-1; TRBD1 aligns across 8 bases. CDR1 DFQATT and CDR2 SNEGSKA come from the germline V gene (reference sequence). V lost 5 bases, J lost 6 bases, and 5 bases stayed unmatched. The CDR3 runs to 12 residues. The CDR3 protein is CSAPFRGPEAFF. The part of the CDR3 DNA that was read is TGCAGTGCTCCTTTCAGGGGGCCTGAA.

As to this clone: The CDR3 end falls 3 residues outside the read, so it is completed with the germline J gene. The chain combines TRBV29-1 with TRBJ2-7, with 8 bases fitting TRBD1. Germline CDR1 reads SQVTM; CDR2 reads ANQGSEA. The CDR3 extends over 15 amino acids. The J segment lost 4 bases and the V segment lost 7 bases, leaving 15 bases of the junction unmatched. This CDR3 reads CSAQSGQGAFYEQYF. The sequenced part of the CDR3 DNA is TGCAGCGCCCAGTCTGGGCAGGGGGCGTTTTACGAG.

The CDR3 reads CASSQDRVGAFF. Partial CDR3 DNA: TGTGCCAGCAGCCAAGACAGGGTCGGG. This rearrangement joins TRBV5-6 to TRBJ1-1, with 7 positions matching TRBD1. The observed sequence ends 3 residues before the CDR3 terminus, with the missing tail filled in from the germline J gene. Germline CDR1 and CDR2: SGHDT and YYEEEE. The CDR3 runs to 12 residues.

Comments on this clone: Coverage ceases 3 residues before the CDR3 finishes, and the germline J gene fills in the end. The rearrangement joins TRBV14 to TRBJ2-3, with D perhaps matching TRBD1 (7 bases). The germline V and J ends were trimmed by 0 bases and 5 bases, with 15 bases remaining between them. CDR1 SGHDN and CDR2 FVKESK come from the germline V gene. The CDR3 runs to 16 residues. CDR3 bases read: TGTGCCAGCAGCCAAGAATGGAGGGGGCAAGGAGATACG. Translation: CASSQEWRGQGDT. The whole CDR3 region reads CASSQEWRGQGDTQYF.

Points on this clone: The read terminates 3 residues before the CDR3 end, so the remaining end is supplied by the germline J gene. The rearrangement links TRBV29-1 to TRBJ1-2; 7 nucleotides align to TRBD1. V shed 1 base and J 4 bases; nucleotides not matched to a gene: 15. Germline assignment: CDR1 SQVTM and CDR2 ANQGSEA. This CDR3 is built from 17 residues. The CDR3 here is CSVEVRQGVDRRYGYTF. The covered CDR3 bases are TGCAGCGTTGAAGTTCGGCAGGGGGTCGATCGGCGCTATGGC.

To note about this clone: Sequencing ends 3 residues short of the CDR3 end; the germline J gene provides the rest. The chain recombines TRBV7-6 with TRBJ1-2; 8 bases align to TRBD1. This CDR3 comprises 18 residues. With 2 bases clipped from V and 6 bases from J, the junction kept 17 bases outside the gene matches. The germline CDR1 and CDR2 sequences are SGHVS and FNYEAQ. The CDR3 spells CASSLKSLQGATLDGYTF. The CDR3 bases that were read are TGTGCCAGCAGCTTAAAATCCCTCCAGGGGGCTACTCTTGATGGC.

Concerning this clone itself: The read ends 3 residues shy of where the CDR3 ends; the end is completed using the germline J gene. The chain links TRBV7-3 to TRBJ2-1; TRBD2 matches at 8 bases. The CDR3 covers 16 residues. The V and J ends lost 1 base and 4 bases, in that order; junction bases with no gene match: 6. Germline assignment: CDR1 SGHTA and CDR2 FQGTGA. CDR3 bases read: TGTGCCAGCAGCTTAATGGGCGGGGGGTCATACAATGAG. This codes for CASSLMGGGSYNE. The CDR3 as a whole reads CASSLMGGGSYNEQFF.

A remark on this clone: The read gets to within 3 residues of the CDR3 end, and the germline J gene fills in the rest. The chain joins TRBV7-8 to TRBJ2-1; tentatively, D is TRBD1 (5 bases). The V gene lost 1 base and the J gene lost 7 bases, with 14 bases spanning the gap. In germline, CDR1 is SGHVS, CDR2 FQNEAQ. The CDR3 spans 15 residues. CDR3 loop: CASSLVVGLVNEQFF. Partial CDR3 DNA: TGTGCCAGCAGCTTAGTAGTGGGGCTAGTAAATGAG.

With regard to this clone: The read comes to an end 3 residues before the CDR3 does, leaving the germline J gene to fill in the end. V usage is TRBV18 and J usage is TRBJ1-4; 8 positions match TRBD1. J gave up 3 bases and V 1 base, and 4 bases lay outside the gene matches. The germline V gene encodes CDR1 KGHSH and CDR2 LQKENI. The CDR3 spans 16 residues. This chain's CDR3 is CASSPQDRGANEKLFF. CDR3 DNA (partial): TGTGCCAGCTCACCACAAGACAGGGGAGCTAATGAAAAA.

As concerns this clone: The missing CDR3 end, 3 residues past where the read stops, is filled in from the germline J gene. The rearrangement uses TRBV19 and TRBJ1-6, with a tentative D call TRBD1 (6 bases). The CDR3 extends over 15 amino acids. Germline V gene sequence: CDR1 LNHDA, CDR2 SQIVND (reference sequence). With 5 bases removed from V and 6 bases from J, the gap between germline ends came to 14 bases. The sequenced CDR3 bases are TGTGCCAGTAGTTCCTCACAGGGTGGTAATTCACCC. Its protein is CASSSSQGGNSP. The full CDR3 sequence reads CASSSSQGGNSPLHF.

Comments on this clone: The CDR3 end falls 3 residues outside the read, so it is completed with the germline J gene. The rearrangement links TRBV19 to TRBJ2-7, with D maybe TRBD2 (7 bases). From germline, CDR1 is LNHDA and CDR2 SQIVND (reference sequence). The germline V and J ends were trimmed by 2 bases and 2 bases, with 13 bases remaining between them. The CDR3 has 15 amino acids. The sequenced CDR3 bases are TGTGCCAGTAGTATACGGGGGGCTCTCCCCTACGAG. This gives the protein CASSIRGALPYE. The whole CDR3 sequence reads CASSIRGALPYEQYF.

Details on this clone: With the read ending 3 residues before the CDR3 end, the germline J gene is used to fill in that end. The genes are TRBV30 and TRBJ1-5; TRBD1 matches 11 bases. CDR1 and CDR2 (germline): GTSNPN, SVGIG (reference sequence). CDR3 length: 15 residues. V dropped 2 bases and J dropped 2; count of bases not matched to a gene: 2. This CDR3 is CAWSLGQGGNQPQHF. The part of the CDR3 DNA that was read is TGTGCCTGGAGTTTGGGACAGGGGGGCAATCAGCCC.

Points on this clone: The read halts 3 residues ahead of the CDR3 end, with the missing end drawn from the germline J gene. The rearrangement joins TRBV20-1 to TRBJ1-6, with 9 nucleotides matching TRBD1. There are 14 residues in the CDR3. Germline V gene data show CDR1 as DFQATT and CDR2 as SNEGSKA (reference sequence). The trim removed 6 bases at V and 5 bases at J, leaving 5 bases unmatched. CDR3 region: CSARRQGDNSPLHF. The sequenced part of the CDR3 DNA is TGCAGTGCCCGTCGACAGGGGGATAATTCACCC.

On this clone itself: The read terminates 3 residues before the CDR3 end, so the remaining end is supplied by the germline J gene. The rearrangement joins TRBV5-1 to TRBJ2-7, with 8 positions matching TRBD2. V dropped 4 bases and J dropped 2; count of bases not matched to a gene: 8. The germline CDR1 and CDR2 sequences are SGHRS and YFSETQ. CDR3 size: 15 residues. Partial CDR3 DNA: TGCGCCAGCAGCCTCACGACTAGCGCCACCTACGAG. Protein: CASSLTTSATYE. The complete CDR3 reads CASSLTTSATYEQYF.

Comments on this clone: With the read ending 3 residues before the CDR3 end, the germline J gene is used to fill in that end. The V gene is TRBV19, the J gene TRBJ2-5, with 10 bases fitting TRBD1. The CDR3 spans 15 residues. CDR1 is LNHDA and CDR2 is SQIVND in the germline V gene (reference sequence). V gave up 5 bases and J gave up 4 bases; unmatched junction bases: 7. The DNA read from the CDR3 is TGTGCCAGTAGTCGAGGGACAGGGGACACAGAGACC. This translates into CASSRGTGDTET. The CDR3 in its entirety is CASSRGTGDTETQYF.

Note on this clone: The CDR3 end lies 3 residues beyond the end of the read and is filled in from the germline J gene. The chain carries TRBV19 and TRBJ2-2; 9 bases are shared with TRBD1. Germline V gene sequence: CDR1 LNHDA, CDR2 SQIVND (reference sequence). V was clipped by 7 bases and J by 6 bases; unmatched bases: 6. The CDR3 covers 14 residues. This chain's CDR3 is CASTGTGIAGELFF. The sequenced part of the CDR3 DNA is TGTGCCAGTACTGGGACAGGGATCGCCGGGGAG.

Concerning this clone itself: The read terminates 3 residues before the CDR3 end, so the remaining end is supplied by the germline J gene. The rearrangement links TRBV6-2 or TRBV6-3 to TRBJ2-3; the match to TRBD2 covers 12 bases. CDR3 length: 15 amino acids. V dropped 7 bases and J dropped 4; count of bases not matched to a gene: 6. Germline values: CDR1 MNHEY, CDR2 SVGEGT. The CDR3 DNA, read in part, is TGTGCCAGCACCGCACTAGCGGGAGGCCCAGATACG. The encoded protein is CASTALAGGPDT. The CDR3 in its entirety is CASTALAGGPDTQYF.

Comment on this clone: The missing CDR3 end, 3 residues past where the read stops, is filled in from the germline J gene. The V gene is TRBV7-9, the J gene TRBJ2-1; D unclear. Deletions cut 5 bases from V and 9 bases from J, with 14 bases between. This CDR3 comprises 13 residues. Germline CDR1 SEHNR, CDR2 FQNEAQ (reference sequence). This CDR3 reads CASSPRPGAEQFF. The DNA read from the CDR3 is TGTGCCAGCAGCCCCCGTCCGGGTGCTGAG.

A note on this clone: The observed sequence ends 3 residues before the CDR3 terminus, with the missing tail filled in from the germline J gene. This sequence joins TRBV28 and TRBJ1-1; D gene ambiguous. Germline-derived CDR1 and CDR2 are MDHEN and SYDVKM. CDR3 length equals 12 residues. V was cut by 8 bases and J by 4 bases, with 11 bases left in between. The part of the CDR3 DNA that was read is TGTGCCAGCGGCGGACTCCGCACTGAA. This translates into CASGGLRTE. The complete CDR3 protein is CASGGLRTEAFF.

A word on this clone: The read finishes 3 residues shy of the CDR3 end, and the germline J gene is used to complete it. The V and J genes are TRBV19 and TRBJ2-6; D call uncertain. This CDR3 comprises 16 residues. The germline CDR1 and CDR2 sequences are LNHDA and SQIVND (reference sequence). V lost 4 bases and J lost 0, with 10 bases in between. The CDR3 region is CASSSDHFSGANVLTF. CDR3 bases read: TGTGCCAGTAGTAGCGATCACTTCTCTGGGGCCAACGTC.

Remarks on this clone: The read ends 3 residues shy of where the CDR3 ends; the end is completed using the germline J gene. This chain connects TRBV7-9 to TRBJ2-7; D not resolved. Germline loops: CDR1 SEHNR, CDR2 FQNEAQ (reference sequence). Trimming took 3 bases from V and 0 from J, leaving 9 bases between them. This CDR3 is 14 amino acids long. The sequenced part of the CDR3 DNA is TGTGCCAGCAGCTTTGCGCCGAGCTCCTACGAG. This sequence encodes CASSFAPSSYE. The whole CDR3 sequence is CASSFAPSSYEQYF. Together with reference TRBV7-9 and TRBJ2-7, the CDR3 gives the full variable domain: DTGVSQNPRHKITKRGQNVTFRCDPISEHNRLYWYRQTLGQGPEFLTYFQNEAQLEKSRLLSDRFSAERPKGSFSTLEIQRTEQGDSAMYLCASSFAPSSYEQYFGPGTRLTVT.

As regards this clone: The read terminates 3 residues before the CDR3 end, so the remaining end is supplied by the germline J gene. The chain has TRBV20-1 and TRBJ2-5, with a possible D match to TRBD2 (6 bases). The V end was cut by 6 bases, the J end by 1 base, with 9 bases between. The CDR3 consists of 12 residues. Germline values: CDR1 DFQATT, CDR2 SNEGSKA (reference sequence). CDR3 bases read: TGCAGTGCCGGGACTTTCCAAGAGACC. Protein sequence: CSAGTFQET. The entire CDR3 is CSAGTFQETQYF.

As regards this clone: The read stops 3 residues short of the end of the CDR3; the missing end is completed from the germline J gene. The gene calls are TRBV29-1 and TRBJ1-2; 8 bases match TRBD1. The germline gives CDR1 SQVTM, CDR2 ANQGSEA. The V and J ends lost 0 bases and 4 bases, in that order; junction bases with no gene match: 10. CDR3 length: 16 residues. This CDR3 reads CSVEDWSGGAGYGYTF. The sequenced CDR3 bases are TGCAGCGTTGAAGATTGGTCAGGGGGCGCGGGCTATGGC.